Below, 3 T cell receptor beta chains from the same sample are listed, as sequenced in a study of T cells in narcolepsy. The protocol was immunoSEQ multiplex PCR, while the TCRdb copy is restricted to in-frame clones and leaves out a portion. The sample consists of some 29,000 clones, 70% to 90% of them appearing once. The sequencing sample was made of memory (CD45RA-) CD4+ T cells from blood. The receptors originated from a human donor in good health.

This chain joins TRBV5-1 and TRBJ1-4; D call uncertain. The germline V gene encodes CDR1 SGHRS and CDR2 YFSETQ. The CDR3 has 15 amino acids. V was shortened by 0 bases and J by 0 bases, with 6 bases between the two germline ends. CDR3 sequence (DNA): TGCGCCAGCAGCTTGGGTTACACAACTAATGAAAAACTGTTTTTT. Translation: CASSLGYTTNEKLFF.

The chain uses TRBV6-5 and TRBJ1-2; weak D call: TRBD1 (5 bases). The CDR3 length is 14 residues. V lost 0 bases and J lost 6, with 11 bases in between. Germline lookup yields CDR1 MNHEY and CDR2 SVGAGI. The CDR3, as DNA: TGTGCCAGCAGTTACTCTGCAGGGCATCATGGCTACACCTTC. Protein product: CASSYSAGHHGYTF.

This sequence joins TRBV9 and TRBJ2-1, with 8 bases aligning to TRBD2. This CDR3 has 16 residues. Germline CDR1 and CDR2: SGDLS and YYNGEE. Trimming at V came to 3 bases and at J to 9 bases, leaving 14 bases not matched to a gene. CDR3 amino acids: CASSARPGGAGGEQFF. CDR3 in DNA: TGTGCCAGCAGCGCCCGCCCCGGGGGGGCCGGTGGTGAGCAGTTCTTC.